The present T cell receptor beta chain was sequenced within a study of control samples from healthy donors and cancer patients. Generated by immunoSEQ multiplex PCR, the TCRdb table keeps only in-frame clones and is missing some. Among around 110,000 clones listed, about 94% were seen once. Germline assignment: CDR1 SQVTM and CDR2 ANQGSEA. This CDR3 is built from 17 residues. V was cut by 4 bases and J by 6 bases, with 25 bases left in between. The sequenced sample consisted of blood. This clonotype originated in a man younger than 40 in good health. The chain links TRBV29-1 to TRBJ2-4; D unclear. CDR3 DNA: TGCAGCGTTGCCATCCACGAATCACTGCGATCAAGAAACATTCAGTACTTC. Translation gives CSVAIHESLRSRNIQYF.